This entry features one T cell receptor beta chain sequence. These data originate in a study of cytomegalovirus exposure and HLA in healthy donors. Study background: Sequencing of approximately 190 million T cells in an earlier analysis found 100 million to 140 million unique TCR beta sequences.

Primers for the PCR totalled 60 Vbeta and 13 Jbeta. Assay: immunoSEQ multiplex PCR; the TCRdb copy retains only in-frame clones and omits some. The profile shows roughly 150,000 clones, 65% to 80% of them singletons. Material for sequencing was PBMCs. This TCR was sampled from a middle-aged woman in good health and CMV-seropositive.

CDR3 nucleotide sequence: TGTGCCAGCAGCTTGACAGGGGCCGGGGAGCTGTTTTTT. Encoded protein: CASSLTGAGELFF. The chain employs TRBV5-8 and TRBJ2-2, with 7 bases fitting TRBD1. Losses at the gene ends were 1 base for V and 6 bases for J; bases not matched to a gene: 0. The CDR3 sequence is 13 residues long. Per germline, CDR1 SGHTS and CDR2 YDEGEE.